This T cell receptor beta chain was sequenced in a study of vaccination effects on CD4 cells after COVID-19. Following a 10-day culture, CD4+ T cells were purified. The vaccine given was either BNT162b2 or mRNA-1273, in two doses. There are a few counts of this clone. Its antigen is undetermined. V was clipped by 2 bases and J by 3 bases, with 6 bases between them. The V gene's germline CDR1 is KGHDR and CDR2 SFDVKD. This CDR3 contains 13 residues. Profiled with immunoSEQ multiplex PCR; TCRdb holds only in-frame clones, not every one. The sample holds about 73,000 clones; roughly 73% are singletons and the top ten take about 2.5%.

Here the sequenced sample was CD4+ T cells from PBMCs cultured without peptide, taken after COVID-19 vaccination. This receptor was taken from a human donor who received a COVID-19 vaccine. The chain employs TRBV24-1 and TRBJ1-1, with D hard to call. Here the CDR3 reads CATSDWTYTEAFF. The CDR3, as DNA: TGTGCCACCAGTGATTGGACGTACACTGAAGCTTTCTTT.